The 32 T cell receptor beta chains given below trace back to one sample, sequenced in a study of T-cell memory formation after mild COVID-19. TCRdb called the 5' RACE reads again in MiXCR, with one record for every CDR3 protein. This table holds 200,000 or so distinct CDR3 sequences, roughly 16% found once. Sequenced input: PBMCs or a T cell subset sorted from them (not recorded which). These TCRs come from an adult woman who had mild COVID-19 (a few samples of this study predate the infection). Cell type and time point are not known.

This clonotype occurred many times. The V and J genes are TRBV20-1 and TRBJ2-3, with 10 bases lining up with TRBD2. The J segment lost 4 bases and the V segment lost 6 bases, leaving 7 bases of the junction unmatched. Germline assignment: CDR1 DFQATT and CDR2 SNEGSKA (reference sequence). The CDR3 spans 14 residues. The CDR3 spells CSAPPSGSSDTQYF. In DNA form, the CDR3 reads TGCAGTGCCCCGCCTAGCGGGAGTTCAGATACGCAGTATTTT.

This clonotype was detected a few times. The genes are TRBV30 and TRBJ2-1; 9 positions match TRBD2. CDR1 is GTSNPN and CDR2 is SVGIG in the germline V gene (reference sequence). J lost 9 bases, V lost 4 bases, and 13 bases had no gene match. The CDR3 covers 15 residues. This CDR3 reads CAWTWGGRAVGEQFF. The CDR3 nucleotides read TGTGCCTGGACCTGGGGCGGGAGGGCGGTAGGTGAGCAGTTCTTC. Together with reference TRBV30 and TRBJ2-1, the CDR3 gives the full variable domain: SQTIHQWPATLVQPVGSPLSLECTVEGTSNPNLYWYRQAAGRGLQLLFYSVGIGQISSEVPQNLSASRPQDRQFILSSKKLLLSDSGFYLCAWTWGGRAVGEQFFGPGTRLTVL.

This clonotype was picked up many times. The chain couples TRBV7-9 to TRBJ2-1; 13 positions agree with TRBD2. This CDR3 is 17 amino acids long. With V trimmed by 5 bases and J by 2 bases, 6 bases remained unmatched. Germline V gives CDR1 SEHNR, CDR2 FQNEAQ (reference sequence). CDR3 residues: CASSRTSGGLTYNEQFF. The CDR3 DNA reads as TGTGCCAGCAGCCGGACTAGCGGGGGCCTTACCTACAATGAGCAGTTCTTC.

The chain recombines TRBV5-5 with TRBJ2-2, with D hard to call. This CDR3 is 14 amino acids long. V gave up 4 bases and J gave up 5 bases, with 12 bases separating them. Germline loops: CDR1 SGHKS, CDR2 YYEKEE (reference sequence). Written as DNA, the CDR3 is TGTGCCAGCAGCAAGGGAAAGCAGACCGGGGAGCTGTTTTTT. Residues: CASSKGKQTGELFF.

J is TRBJ2-4 and V is TRBV20-1; 9 bases agree with TRBD2. CDR1 and CDR2 (germline): DFQATT, SNEGSKA (reference sequence). The CDR3 is made up of 21 amino acids. V shed 3 bases, J shed 0 bases, and the junction held 21 bases outside the gene matches. The CDR3 sequence is CSARISLGLAGKDIAKNIQYF. CDR3 nucleotide sequence: TGCAGTGCTAGGATAAGTTTGGGCCTAGCGGGGAAGGACATAGCCAAAAACATTCAGTACTTC.

The rearrangement joins TRBV5-6 to TRBJ2-1; TRBD2 matches 13 bases. Per the germline V gene, CDR1 is SGHDT and CDR2 is YYEEEE. The CDR3 covers 18 residues. V was pared by 3 bases and J by 10 bases, with 16 bases of the junction left unmatched. Here the CDR3 reads CASSWTLTSGGSSVEQFF. Written as DNA, the CDR3 is TGTGCCAGCAGCTGGACGCTGACTAGCGGGGGGTCCTCTGTAGAGCAGTTCTTC.

This clonotype was seen a handful of times. The chain couples TRBV2 to TRBJ2-3, with TRBD2 matching over 10 bases. Germline V lookup: CDR1 SNHLY, CDR2 FYNNEI. The CDR3 length is 19 residues. The junction had 17 bases not matched to a gene; V was cut back by 6 bases and J by 2 bases. CDR3 nucleotide sequence: TGTGCCAGCAGAGGTTTGGCGGCTAGCGGGAGCCTTTACACAGATACGCAGTATTTT. Its protein product is CASRGLAASGSLYTDTQYF.

The chain has TRBV20-1 and TRBJ2-7, with D perhaps TRBD1 or TRBD2 (6 bases each). This CDR3 spans 15 amino acids. The germline V gene encodes CDR1 DFQATT and CDR2 SNEGSKA (reference sequence). V lost 6 bases and J 4 bases, leaving 22 bases between the germline ends. The CDR3 DNA reads TGCAGTGCCACGTCCTGGGGGCAGGGGACTTACGAGCAGTACTTC. Its translation is CSATSWGQGTYEQYF.

This chain connects TRBV29-1 to TRBJ1-5; D is possibly TRBD1 (5 bases). There are 13 residues in the CDR3. CDR1 and CDR2 (germline): SQVTM, ANQGSEA. Trimming left V 5 bases short and J 5 bases short, with 13 bases between. The CDR3 sequence is CSVLTRGDQPQHF. The CDR3 nucleotides read TGCAGCGTTTTGACCCGGGGGGATCAGCCCCAGCATTTT.

This clonotype occurred a few times. The chain couples TRBV24-1 to TRBJ2-1; 8 positions agree with TRBD1. The ends lost 3 bases at V and 9 bases at J; junction bases unmatched: 9. Per the germline V gene, CDR1 is KGHDR and CDR2 is SFDVKD. The CDR3 runs 15 residues. The CDR3 sequence is CATSDPGQVTGEQFF. DNA of the CDR3: TGTGCCACCAGTGATCCGGGACAGGTGACGGGTGAGCAGTTCTTC.

This clonotype appeared many times. V is TRBV27 and J is TRBJ2-7, with no clear D. V was cut by 3 bases and J by 2 bases, with 8 bases left in between. The CDR3 is made up of 13 amino acids. CDR1 is MNHEY, CDR2 SMNVEV, per germline (reference sequence). The DNA of the CDR3 is TGTGCCAGCAGTTTGGTAGGGACCTACGAGCAGTACTTC. It encodes CASSLVGTYEQYF.

This sequence joins TRBV7-9 and TRBJ2-1; D is perhaps TRBD2 (5 bases). This CDR3 contains 13 residues. The germline V gene has CDR1 SEHNR and CDR2 FQNEAQ (reference sequence). V was clipped by 11 bases and J by 5 bases, with 16 bases between them. As DNA, the CDR3 is TGTGCCCCGTGGGAGATGGTCGACAATGAGCAGTTCTTC. Its translation is CAPWEMVDNEQFF. Complete variable domain (other parts from reference TRBV7-9 and TRBJ2-1): DTGVSQNPRHKITKRGQNVTFRCDPISEHNRLYWYRQTLGQGPEFLTYFQNEAQLEKSRLLSDRFSAERPKGSFSTLEIQRTEQGDSAMYLCAPWEMVDNEQFFGPGTRLTVL.

This clonotype was counted only a few times. V usage is TRBV12-3 or TRBV12-4 and J usage is TRBJ1-3; no definite D call. The length of the CDR3 is 17 residues. The V end lost 3 bases, the J end lost 0 bases, and 15 bases lay between the germline ends. The CDR3 sequence: CASSLEGTLSSGNTIYF. DNA of the CDR3: TGTGCCAGCAGTTTGGAAGGTACCCTAAGCTCTGGAAACACCATATATTTT.

The rearrangement links TRBV6-1 to TRBJ2-3; tentative D call: TRBD1 (6 bases). V lost 7 bases to trimming and J lost 1 base, with 15 bases between them. The CDR3 sequence is 15 residues long. Germline CDR1 is MNHNS and CDR2 is SASEGT. The CDR3 DNA is TGTGCCAGCATGATAAGCCAGGGGCGCACAGATACGCAGTATTTT. Encoded protein: CASMISQGRTDTQYF.

This clonotype was counted a few times. This rearrangement joins TRBV5-4 to TRBJ2-1, with TRBD1 identical over 8 bases. In germline, CDR1 is SGHNT, CDR2 YYREEE (reference sequence). V lost 3 bases and J lost 5; bases outside the gene matches: 4. The length of the CDR3 is 14 residues. CDR3 nucleotide sequence: TGTGCCAGCAGCTCTGTGGACAGGGACAATGAGCAGTTCTTC. Translating it yields CASSSVDRDNEQFF.

The chain links TRBV5-1 to TRBJ2-2, with D possibly being TRBD2 (6 bases). This CDR3 region has 16 residues. The V gene lost 2 bases and the J gene lost 7 bases, with 18 bases spanning the gap. Germline values: CDR1 SGHRS, CDR2 YFSETQ. CDR3 amino acids: CASSLGLSGGIGELFF. DNA for the CDR3: TGCGCCAGCAGCTTAGGGTTGAGCGGCGGGATCGGGGAGCTGTTTTTT.

This clonotype was seen many times. The chain carries TRBV7-9 and TRBJ2-5; possible D gene TRBD1, 7 bases. This CDR3 has 14 amino acids. CDR1 and CDR2 (germline): SEHNR, FQNEAQ (reference sequence). Trimming took 7 bases from V and 4 from J, leaving 16 bases between them. CDR3 nucleotides: TGTGCCAGCACCTCCCAGGGGGGTGCAGAGACCCAGTACTTC. It codes for CASTSQGGAETQYF.

The chain couples TRBV5-1 to TRBJ2-1; D gene unclear. This CDR3 contains 15 residues. In germline, CDR1 is SGHRS, CDR2 YFSETQ. The ends were cut back, 2 bases at V and 7 bases at J, with 16 bases in the middle. CDR3 residues: CASSLDTPMRNEQFF. CDR3 in DNA: TGCGCCAGCAGCTTAGACACGCCAATGAGGAATGAGCAGTTCTTC.

This clonotype was observed at least ten times. The gene calls are TRBV4-1 and TRBJ2-3; no firm D call. Trimming cost V 0 bases and J 3 bases, with 4 bases left between them. The CDR3 runs 13 residues. Per germline, CDR1 MGHRA and CDR2 YSYEKL. CDR3 loop: CASSQDGTDTQYF. CDR3 coding DNA: TGCGCCAGCAGCCAAGATGGGACAGATACGCAGTATTTT.

The rearrangement links TRBV7-8 to TRBJ1-1; no definite D call. The CDR3 is made up of 12 amino acids. Trimming shortened V by 3 bases and J by 6 bases, and 8 bases separated the two germline ends. The germline gives CDR1 SGHVS, CDR2 FQNEAQ. The CDR3 DNA reads TGTGCCAGCAGCTTCGGAACAGCTGAAGCTTTCTTT. Translated: CASSFGTAEAFF.

A few counts support this clonotype. The chain employs TRBV20-1 and TRBJ1-1, with TRBD1 matching 8 bases. V lost 5 bases and J lost 0; bases outside the gene matches: 8. CDR1 is DFQATT and CDR2 is SNEGSKA in the germline V gene (reference sequence). The CDR3 is 15 amino acids. Written as DNA, the CDR3 is TGCAGTGCTGGGCTATACAGGGGGGTGAACACTGAAGCTTTCTTT. It is translated as CSAGLYRGVNTEAFF.

V is TRBV6-5 and J is TRBJ2-6; the D is unclear. Between the trimmed V and J ends, which lost 2 bases and 0 bases, there was a span of 8 bases. Looked up from germline, CDR1 is MNHEY and CDR2 is SVGAGI. The CDR3 consists of 16 residues. CDR3 loop: CASSYGGSSGANVLTF. CDR3 coding DNA: TGTGCCAGCAGTTACGGTGGTTCCTCTGGGGCCAACGTCCTGACTTTC.

This clonotype was seen only a few times. The genes are TRBV20-1 and TRBJ1-1; D not resolved. CDR1 and CDR2 from the germline V gene are DFQATT and SNEGSKA (reference sequence). V lost 1 base to trimming and J lost 1 base, with 13 bases between them. There are 15 residues in the CDR3. In nucleotides, the CDR3 is TGCAGTGCTAGAGTTCAGACACACCCGAACACTGAAGCTTTCTTT. Its protein is CSARVQTHPNTEAFF.

This clonotype has only a few counts. This chain uses TRBV5-1 with TRBJ1-1; D is perhaps TRBD1 (5 bases). Germline assignment: CDR1 SGHRS and CDR2 YFSETQ. V lost 0 bases, J lost 1 base, and 10 bases lay in between. CDR3 size: 15 residues. DNA of the CDR3: TGCGCCAGCAGCTTGGGGGGCCAAGGGAACACTGAAGCTTTCTTT. Translation: CASSLGGQGNTEAFF.

This clonotype has only a few counts. The V gene is TRBV20-1, the J gene TRBJ2-3; D remains unclear. Trimming shortened V by 3 bases and J by 1 base, and 8 bases separated the two germline ends. The germline V gene has CDR1 DFQATT and CDR2 SNEGSKA (reference sequence). The CDR3 has 13 amino acids. The CDR3 nucleotides are TGCAGTGCTAGTCGGCCAGGCACAGATACGCAGTATTTT. Translation: CSASRPGTDTQYF.

The V gene is TRBV5-1, the J gene TRBJ2-7; possibly TRBD2 for D (6 bases). Germline loops: CDR1 SGHRS, CDR2 YFSETQ. The V end lost 4 bases, the J end lost 6 bases, and 20 bases lay between the germline ends. CDR3 length: 15 residues. The CDR3 sequence is CASSPRDSGSGEQYF. CDR3 in DNA: TGCGCCAGCAGCCCCCGGGACTCCGGGAGTGGCGAGCAGTACTTC.

This clonotype showed up many times. The chain is built from TRBV24-1 and TRBJ2-1, with D perhaps TRBD2 (6 bases). Germline values: CDR1 KGHDR, CDR2 SFDVKD. CDR3 length: 17 amino acids. Between the trimmed V and J ends, which lost 2 bases and 1 base, there was a span of 14 bases. CDR3 loop: CATSDWRTRGSYNEQFF. The DNA of the CDR3 is TGTGCCACCAGTGATTGGAGGACCCGGGGGTCCTACAATGAGCAGTTCTTC.

The rearrangement uses TRBV18 and TRBJ2-7; 10 bases line up with TRBD1. The CDR3 consists of 14 residues. J lost 2 bases, V lost 3 bases, and 1 base had no gene match. Germline V CDR1 and CDR2: KGHSH, LQKENI. CDR3 amino acids: CASSPDRGAYEQYF. The CDR3 nucleotides are TGTGCCAGCTCACCGGACAGGGGGGCCTACGAGCAGTACTTC.

This clonotype was seen repeatedly, ten times or more. The chain couples TRBV5-1 to TRBJ2-5; 7 bases match TRBD1. CDR3 size: 13 residues. The V and J ends lost 4 bases and 4 bases, in that order; junction bases with no gene match: 4. Per the germline V gene, CDR1 is SGHRS and CDR2 is YFSETQ. The CDR3 region has the DNA TGCGCCAGCAGCCCGACAGGGCTAGAGACCCAGTACTTC. This translates into CASSPTGLETQYF.

This clonotype was counted a few times. The chain recombines TRBV20-1 with TRBJ2-1, with D tentatively TRBD1 (8 bases). The CDR3 has 17 amino acids. Germline V CDR1 and CDR2: DFQATT, SNEGSKA (reference sequence). V lost 6 bases and J lost 9, with 30 bases in between. This CDR3 reads CSASGGARLAGPVEQFF. The CDR3 bases are TGCAGTGCCTCAGGGGGCGCAAGACTAGCCGGACCTGTTGAGCAGTTCTTC.

This clonotype was counted a single time. CDR3 DNA: TGTGCCAGCAGCCTTGGACAGGGGGCCGGAGCTTTCTTT. Its protein product is CASSLGQGAGAFF. The rearrangement uses TRBV13 and TRBJ1-1, with TRBD1 matching 11 bases. The germline CDR1 and CDR2 sequences are PRHDT and FYEKMQ (reference sequence). V trimming: 5 bases; J trimming: 10 bases; junction bases outside the gene matches: 6. The length of the CDR3 is 13 residues.

The sample holds many counts of this clonotype. This sequence joins TRBV28 and TRBJ2-2; D not resolved. The CDR3 covers 14 residues. Germline V lookup: CDR1 MDHEN, CDR2 SYDVKM. V shed 1 base and J shed 9 bases, with 12 bases lying between them. The CDR3 nucleotides are TGTGCCAGCAGTTTATACAAGACTCCTTGGGAGCTGTTTTTT. Translating it yields CASSLYKTPWELFF.